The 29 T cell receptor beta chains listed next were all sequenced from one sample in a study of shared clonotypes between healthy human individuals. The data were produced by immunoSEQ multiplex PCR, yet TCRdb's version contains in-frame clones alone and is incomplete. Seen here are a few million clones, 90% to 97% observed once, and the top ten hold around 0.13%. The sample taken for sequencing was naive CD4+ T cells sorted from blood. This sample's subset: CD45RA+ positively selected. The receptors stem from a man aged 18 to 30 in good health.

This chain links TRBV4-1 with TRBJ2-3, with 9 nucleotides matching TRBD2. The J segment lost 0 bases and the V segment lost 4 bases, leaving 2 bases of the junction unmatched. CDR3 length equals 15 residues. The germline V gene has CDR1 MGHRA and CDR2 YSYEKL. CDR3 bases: TGCGCCAGCAGCCTAGCGGGGGTTAGCACAGATACGCAGTATTTT. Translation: CASSLAGVSTDTQYF.

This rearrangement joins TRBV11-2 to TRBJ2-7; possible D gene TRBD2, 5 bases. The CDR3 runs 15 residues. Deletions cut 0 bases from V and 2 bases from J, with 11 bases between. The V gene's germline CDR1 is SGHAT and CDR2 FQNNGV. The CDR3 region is CASSLDSAVTYEQYF. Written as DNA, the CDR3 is TGTGCCAGCAGCTTAGATAGCGCAGTGACCTACGAGCAGTACTTC.

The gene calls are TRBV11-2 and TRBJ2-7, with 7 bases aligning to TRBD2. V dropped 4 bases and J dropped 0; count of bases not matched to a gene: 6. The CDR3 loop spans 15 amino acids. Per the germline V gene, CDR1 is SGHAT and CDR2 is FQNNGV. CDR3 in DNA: TGTGCCAGCAGCTCATCTAGCGGCCTCTCCTACGAGCAGTACTTC. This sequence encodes CASSSSSGLSYEQYF.

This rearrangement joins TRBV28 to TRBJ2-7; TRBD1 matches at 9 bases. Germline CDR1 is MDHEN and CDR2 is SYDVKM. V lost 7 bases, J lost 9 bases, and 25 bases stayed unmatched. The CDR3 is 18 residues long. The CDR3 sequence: CASTPDRGITFITGTQYF. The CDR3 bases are TGTGCCAGCACCCCAGACAGGGGGATTACCTTTATCACCGGGACGCAGTACTTC.

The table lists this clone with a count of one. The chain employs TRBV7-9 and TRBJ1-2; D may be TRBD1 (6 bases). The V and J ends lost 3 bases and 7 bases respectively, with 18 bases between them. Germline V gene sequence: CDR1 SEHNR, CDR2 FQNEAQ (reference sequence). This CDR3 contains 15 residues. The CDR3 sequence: CASSLSSGASSGYTF. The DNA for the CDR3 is TGTGCCAGCAGCTTGAGTTCAGGGGCGTCATCTGGCTACACCTTC.

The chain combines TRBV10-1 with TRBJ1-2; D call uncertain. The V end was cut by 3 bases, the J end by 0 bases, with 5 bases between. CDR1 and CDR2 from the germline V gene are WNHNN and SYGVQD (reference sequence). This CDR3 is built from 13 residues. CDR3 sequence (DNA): TGCGCCAGCAGTGAAGGAGCTAACTATGGCTACACCTTC. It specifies CASSEGANYGYTF.

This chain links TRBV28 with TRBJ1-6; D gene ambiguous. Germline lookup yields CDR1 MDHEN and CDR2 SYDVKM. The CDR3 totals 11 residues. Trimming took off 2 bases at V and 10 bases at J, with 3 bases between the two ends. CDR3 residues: CASSLTSPLHF. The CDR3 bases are TGTGCCAGCAGTTTAACCTCACCCCTCCACTTT.

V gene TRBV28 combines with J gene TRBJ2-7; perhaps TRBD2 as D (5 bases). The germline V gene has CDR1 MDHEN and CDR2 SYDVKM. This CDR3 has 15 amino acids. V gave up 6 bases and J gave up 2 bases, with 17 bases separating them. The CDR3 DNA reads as TGTGCCAGCAGGGGAACCGAGGGTGGGGCCTACGAGCAGTACTTC. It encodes CASRGTEGGAYEQYF.

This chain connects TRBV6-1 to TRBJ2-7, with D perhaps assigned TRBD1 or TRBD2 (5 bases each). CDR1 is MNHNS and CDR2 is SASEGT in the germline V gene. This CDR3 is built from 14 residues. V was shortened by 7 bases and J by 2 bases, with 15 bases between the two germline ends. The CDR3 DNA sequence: TGTGCCAGCACACCGGGACCCGGGCCCTACGAGCAGTACTTC. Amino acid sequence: CASTPGPGPYEQYF.

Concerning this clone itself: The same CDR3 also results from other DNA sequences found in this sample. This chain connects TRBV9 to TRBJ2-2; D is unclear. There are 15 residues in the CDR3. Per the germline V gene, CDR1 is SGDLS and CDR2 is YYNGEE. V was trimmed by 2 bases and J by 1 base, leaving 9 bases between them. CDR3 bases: TGTGCCAGCAGCGTTAGAGGATTGAACACCGGGGAGCTGTTTTTT. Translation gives CASSVRGLNTGELFF. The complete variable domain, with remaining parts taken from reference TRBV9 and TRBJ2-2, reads DSGVTQTPKHLITATGQRVTLRCSPRSGDLSVYWYQQSLDQGLQFLIQYYNGEERAKGNILERFSAQQFPDLHSELNLSSLELGDSALYFCASSVRGLNTGELFFGEGSRLTVL.

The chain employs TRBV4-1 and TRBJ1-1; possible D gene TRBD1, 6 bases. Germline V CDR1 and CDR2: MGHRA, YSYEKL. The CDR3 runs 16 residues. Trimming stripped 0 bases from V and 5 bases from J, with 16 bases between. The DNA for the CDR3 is TGCGCCAGCAGCCAAGAACGTAAAGGGGGGGAGACTGAAGCTTTCTTT. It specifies CASSQERKGGETEAFF.

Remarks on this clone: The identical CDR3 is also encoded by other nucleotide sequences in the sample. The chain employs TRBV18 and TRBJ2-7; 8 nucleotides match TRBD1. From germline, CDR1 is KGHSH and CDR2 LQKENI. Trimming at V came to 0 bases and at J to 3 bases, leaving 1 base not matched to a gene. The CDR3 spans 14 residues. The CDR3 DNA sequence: TGTGCCAGCTCACCACCCGGGACAGGCTACGAGCAGTACTTC. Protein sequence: CASSPPGTGYEQYF.

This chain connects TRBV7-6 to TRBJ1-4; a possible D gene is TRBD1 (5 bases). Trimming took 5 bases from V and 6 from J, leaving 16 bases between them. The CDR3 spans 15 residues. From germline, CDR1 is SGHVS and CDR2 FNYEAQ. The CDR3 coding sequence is TGTGCCAGCAGCCAGCCGACAGCCAGAGATGAAAAACTGTTTTTT. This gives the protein CASSQPTARDEKLFF.

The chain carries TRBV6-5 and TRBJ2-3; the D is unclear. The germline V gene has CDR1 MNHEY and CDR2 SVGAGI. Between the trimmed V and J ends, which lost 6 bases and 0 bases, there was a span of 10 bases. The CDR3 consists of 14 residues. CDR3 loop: CASRVSGSTDTQYF. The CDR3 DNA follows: TGTGCCAGCAGGGTATCGGGTAGCACAGATACGCAGTATTTT.

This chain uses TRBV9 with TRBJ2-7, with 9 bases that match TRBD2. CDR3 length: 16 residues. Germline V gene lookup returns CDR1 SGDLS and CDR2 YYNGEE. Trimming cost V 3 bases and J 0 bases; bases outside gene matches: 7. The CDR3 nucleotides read TGTGCCAGCAGCGAAACAGGACTAGCGACCTCCTACGAGCAGTACTTC. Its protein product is CASSETGLATSYEQYF. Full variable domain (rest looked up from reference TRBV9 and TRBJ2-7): DSGVTQTPKHLITATGQRVTLRCSPRSGDLSVYWYQQSLDQGLQFLIQYYNGEERAKGNILERFSAQQFPDLHSELNLSSLELGDSALYFCASSETGLATSYEQYFGPGTRLTVT.

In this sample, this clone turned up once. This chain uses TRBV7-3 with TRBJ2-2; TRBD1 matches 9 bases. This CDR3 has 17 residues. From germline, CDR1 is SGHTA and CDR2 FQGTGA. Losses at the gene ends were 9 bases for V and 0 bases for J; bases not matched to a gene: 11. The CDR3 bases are TGTGCCAGTAGCCCCTCTCGACAGGGGGCGAACACCGGGGAGCTGTTTTTT. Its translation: CASSPSRQGANTGELFF.

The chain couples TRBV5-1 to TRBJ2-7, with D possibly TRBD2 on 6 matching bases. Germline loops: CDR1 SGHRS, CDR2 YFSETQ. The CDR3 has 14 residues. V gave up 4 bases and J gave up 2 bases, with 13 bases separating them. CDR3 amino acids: CASSAGQQPYEQYF. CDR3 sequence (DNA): TGCGCCAGCAGCGCGGGGCAGCAACCCTACGAGCAGTACTTC. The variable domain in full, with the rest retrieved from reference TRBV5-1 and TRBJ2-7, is KAGVTQTPRYLIKTRGQQVTLSCSPISGHRSVSWYQQTPGQGLQFLFEYFSETQRNKGNFPGRFSGRQFSNSRSEMNVSTLELGDSALYLCASSAGQQPYEQYFGPGTRLTVT.

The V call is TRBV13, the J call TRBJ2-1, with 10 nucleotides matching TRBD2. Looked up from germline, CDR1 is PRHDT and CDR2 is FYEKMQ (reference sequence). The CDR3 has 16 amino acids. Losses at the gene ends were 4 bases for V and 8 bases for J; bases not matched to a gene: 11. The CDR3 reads CASSYTGTSEWDEQFF. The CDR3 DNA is TGTGCCAGCAGCTACACCGGGACTAGCGAATGGGATGAGCAGTTCTTC.

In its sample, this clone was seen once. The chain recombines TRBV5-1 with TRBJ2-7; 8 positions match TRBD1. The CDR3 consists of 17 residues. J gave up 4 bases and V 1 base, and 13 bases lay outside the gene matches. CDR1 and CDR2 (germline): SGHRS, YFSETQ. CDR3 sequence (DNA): TGCGCCAGCAGCTTGTCGACTCAGGGACAGGCGGGGTACGAGCAGTACTTC. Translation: CASSLSTQGQAGYEQYF.

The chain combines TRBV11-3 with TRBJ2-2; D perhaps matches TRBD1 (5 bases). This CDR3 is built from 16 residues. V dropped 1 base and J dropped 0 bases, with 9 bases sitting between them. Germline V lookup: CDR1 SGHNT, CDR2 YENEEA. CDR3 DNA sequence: TGTGCCAGCAGCTTAGGGGGCCTCGCGAACACCGGGGAGCTGTTTTTT. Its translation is CASSLGGLANTGELFF.

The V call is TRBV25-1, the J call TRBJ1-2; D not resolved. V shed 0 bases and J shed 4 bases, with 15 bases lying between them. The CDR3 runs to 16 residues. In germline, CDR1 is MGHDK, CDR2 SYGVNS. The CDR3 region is CASSEYIGGPLYGYTF. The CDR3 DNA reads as TGTGCCAGCAGTGAATATATCGGCGGACCCCTCTATGGCTACACCTTC.

The CDR3 here is CASSSGTSGHSTDTQYF. CDR3 DNA sequence: TGTGCCAGCAGCTCTGGGACTAGCGGGCACAGCACAGATACGCAGTATTTT. The chain is built from TRBV11-3 and TRBJ2-3; 12 bases align to TRBD2. From germline, CDR1 is SGHNT and CDR2 YENEEA. V lost 4 bases to trimming and J lost 0 bases; unmatched junction nucleotides: 5. This CDR3 is 17 amino acids long.

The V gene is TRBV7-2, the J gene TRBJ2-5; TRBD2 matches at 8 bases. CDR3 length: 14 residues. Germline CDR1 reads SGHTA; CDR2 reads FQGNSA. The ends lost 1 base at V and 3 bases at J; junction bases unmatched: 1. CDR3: CASSLVRGEETQYF. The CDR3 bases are TGTGCCAGCAGCTTAGTGCGGGGGGAAGAGACCCAGTACTTC.

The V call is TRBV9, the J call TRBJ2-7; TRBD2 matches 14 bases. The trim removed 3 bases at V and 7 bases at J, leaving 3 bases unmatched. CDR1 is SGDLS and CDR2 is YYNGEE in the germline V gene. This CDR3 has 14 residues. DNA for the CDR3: TGTGCCAGCAGCGCGCGACTAGCGGGAGGGGAGCAGTACTTC. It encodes CASSARLAGGEQYF. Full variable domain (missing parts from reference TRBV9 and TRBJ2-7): DSGVTQTPKHLITATGQRVTLRCSPRSGDLSVYWYQQSLDQGLQFLIQYYNGEERAKGNILERFSAQQFPDLHSELNLSSLELGDSALYFCASSARLAGGEQYFGPGTRLTVT.

CDR3 region: CASSPGRVETQYF. CDR3 DNA sequence: TGTGCCAGCAGTCCGGGGAGGGTAGAGACCCAGTACTTC. The chain combines TRBV6-5 with TRBJ2-5; 7 bases are shared with TRBD2. The CDR3 spans 13 residues. V trimming: 5 bases; J trimming: 4 bases; junction bases outside the gene matches: 4. Germline V CDR1 and CDR2: MNHEY, SVGAGI.

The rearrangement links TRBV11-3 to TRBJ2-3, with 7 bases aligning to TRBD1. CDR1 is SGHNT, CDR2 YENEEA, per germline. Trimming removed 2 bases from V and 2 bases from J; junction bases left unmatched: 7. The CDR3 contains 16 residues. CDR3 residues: CASSLRTGAYTDTQYF. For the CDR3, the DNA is TGTGCCAGCAGCTTACGGACAGGAGCATACACAGATACGCAGTATTTT.

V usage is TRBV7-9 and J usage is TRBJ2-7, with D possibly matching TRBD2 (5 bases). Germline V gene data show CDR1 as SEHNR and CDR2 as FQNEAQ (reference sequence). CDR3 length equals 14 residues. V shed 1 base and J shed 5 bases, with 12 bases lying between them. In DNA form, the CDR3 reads TGTGCCAGCAGCTTAGTTTTCGGGGTTGACGAGCAGTACTTC. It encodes CASSLVFGVDEQYF.

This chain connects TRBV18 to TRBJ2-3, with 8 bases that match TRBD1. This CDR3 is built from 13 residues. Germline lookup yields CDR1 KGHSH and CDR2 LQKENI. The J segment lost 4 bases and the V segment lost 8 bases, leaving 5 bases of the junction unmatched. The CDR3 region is CASTGQGPDTQYF. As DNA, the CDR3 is TGTGCCAGCACAGGACAGGGACCAGATACGCAGTATTTT.

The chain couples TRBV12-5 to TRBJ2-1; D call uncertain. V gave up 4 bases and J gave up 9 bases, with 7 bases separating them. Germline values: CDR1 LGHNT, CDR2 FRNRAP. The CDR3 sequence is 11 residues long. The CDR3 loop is CASGSLIEQFF. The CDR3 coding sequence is TGTGCTAGTGGTTCCCTGATTGAGCAGTTCTTC.